This T cell receptor (beta chain) was captured in a study of T cell responses to AZD1222 COVID-19 vaccine. Method: immunoSEQ multiplex PCR; TCRdb's copy keeps in-frame clones and lacks some. The profile covers about 130,000 clones, with roughly 90% appearing a single time and roughly 1% taken by the ten largest. Study-level findings and limits: Epitopes outside B.1.351 and B.1.1.7 mutated regions reportedly drew nearly half of spike TCRs. Only six individuals given AZD1222 were seropositive at baseline.

About this clone: Its antigen is still unknown.

The ends lost 4 bases at V and 10 bases at J; junction bases unmatched: 10. The CDR3 length is 14 residues. The germline V gene has CDR1 SEHNR and CDR2 FQNEAQ (reference sequence). V gene TRBV7-9 combines with J gene TRBJ1-1; TRBD1 agrees at 9 bases. This clonotype was sampled from an adult who received the AZD1222 COVID-19 vaccine. The sample consisted of peripheral blood, taken 28 days after the second AZD1222 dose. CDR3: CASSSGQGALGAFF. CDR3 coding DNA: TGTGCCAGCAGCTCGGGACAGGGTGCTTTAGGAGCTTTCTTT.